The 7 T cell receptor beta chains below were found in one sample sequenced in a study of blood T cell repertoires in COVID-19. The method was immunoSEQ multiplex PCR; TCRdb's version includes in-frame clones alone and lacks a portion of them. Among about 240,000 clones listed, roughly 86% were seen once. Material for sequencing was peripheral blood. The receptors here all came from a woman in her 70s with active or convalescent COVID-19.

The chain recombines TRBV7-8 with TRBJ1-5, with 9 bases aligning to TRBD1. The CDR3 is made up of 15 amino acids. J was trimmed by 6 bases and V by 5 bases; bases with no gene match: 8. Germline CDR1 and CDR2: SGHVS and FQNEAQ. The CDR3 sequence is CASSRPGQGGQPQHF. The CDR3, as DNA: TGTGCCAGCAGCCGACCGGGACAGGGCGGTCAGCCCCAGCATTTT.

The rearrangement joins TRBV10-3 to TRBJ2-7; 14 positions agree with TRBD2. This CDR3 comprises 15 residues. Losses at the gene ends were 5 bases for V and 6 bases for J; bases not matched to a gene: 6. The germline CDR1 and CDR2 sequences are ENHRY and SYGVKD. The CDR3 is CAISRTSGGFVEQYF. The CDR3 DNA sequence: TGTGCCATCAGTCGGACTAGCGGGGGGTTTGTCGAGCAGTACTTC.

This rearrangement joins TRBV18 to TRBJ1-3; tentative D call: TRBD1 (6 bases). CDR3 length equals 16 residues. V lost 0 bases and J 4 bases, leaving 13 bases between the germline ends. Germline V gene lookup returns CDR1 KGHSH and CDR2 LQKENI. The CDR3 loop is CASSPPAGDPGNTIYF. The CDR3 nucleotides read TGTGCCAGCTCACCACCGGCAGGGGATCCCGGAAACACCATATATTTT.

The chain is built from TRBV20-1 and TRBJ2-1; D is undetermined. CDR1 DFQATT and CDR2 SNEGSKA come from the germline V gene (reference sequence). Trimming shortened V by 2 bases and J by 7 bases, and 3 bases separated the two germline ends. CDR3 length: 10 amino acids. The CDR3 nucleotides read TGCAGTGCTAGATTAAATGAGCAGTTCTTC. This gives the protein CSARLNEQFF.

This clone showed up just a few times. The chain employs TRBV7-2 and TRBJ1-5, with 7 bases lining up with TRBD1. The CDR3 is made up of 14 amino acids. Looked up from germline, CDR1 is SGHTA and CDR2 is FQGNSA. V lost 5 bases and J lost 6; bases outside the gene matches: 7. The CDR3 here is CASSLTGTSQPQHF. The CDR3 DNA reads TGTGCCAGCAGCCTGACAGGGACCAGTCAGCCCCAGCATTTT. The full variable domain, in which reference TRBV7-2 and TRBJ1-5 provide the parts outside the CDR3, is GAGVSQSPSNKVTEKGKDVELRCDPISGHTALYWYRQSLGQGLEFLIYFQGNSAPDKSGLPSDRFSAERTGGSVSTLTIQRTQQEDSAVYLCASSLTGTSQPQHFGDGTRLSIL.

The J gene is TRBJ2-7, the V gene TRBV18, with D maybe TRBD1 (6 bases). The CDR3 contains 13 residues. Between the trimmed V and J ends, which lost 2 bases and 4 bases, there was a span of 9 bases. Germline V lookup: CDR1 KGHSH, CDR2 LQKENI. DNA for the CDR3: TGTGCCAGCTCACCAGAGCAGGGGTACGAGCAGTACTTC. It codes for CASSPEQGYEQYF.

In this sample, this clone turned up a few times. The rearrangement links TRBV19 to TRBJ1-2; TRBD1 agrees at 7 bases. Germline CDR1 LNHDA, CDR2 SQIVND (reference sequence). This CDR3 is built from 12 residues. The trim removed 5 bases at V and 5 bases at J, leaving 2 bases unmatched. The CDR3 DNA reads TGTGCCAGTAGTGGGACAGAGTATGGCTACACCTTC. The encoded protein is CASSGTEYGYTF.